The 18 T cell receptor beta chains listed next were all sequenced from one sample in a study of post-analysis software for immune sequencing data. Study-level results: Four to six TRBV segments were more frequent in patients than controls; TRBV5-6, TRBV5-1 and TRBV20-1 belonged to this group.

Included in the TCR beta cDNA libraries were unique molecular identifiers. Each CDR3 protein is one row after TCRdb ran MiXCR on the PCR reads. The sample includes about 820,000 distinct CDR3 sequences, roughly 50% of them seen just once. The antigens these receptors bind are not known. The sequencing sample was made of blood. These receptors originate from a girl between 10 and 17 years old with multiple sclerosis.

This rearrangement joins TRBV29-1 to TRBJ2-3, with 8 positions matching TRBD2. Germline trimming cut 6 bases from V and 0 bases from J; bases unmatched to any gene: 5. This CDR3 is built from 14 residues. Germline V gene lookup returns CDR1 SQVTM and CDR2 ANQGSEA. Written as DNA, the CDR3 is TGCAGCGTCCCACTAGCGGTGAGCACAGATACGCAGTATTTT. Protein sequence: CSVPLAVSTDTQYF.

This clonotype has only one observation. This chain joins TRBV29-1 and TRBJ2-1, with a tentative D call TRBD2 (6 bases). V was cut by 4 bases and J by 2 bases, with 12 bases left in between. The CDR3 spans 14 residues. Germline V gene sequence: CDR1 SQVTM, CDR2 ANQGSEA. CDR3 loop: CSVVGGDPYNEQFF. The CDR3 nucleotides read TGCAGCGTTGTAGGAGGGGACCCCTACAATGAGCAGTTCTTC.

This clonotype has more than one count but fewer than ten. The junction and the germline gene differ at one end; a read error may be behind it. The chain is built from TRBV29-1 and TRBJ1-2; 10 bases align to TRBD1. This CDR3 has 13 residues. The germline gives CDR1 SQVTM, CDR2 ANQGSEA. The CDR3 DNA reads TGCAGCGTTCTAGGGACAGGGGTTAATGGCCACACCTTC. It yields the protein CSVLGTGVNGHTF.

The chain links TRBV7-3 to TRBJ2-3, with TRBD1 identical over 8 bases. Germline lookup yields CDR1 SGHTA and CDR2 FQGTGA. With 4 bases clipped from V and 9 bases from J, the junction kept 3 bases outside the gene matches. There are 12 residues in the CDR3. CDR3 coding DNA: TGTGCCAGCAGCTCCGGGGACAGGACGCAGTATTTT. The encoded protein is CASSSGDRTQYF.

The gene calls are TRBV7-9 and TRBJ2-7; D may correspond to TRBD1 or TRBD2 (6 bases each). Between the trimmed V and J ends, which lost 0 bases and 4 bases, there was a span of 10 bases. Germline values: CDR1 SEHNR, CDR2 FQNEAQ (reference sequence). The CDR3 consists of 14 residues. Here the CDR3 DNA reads TGTGCCAGCAGCTTAGCGGGGGGACAATACGAGCAGTACTTC. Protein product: CASSLAGGQYEQYF.

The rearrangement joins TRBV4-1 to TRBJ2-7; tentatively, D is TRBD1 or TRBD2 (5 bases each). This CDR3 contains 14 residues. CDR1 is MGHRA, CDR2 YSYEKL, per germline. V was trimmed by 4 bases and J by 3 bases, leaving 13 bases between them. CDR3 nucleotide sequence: TGCGCCAGCAGCCTCGGGATCAGGGACTACGAGCAGTACTTC. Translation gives CASSLGIRDYEQYF.

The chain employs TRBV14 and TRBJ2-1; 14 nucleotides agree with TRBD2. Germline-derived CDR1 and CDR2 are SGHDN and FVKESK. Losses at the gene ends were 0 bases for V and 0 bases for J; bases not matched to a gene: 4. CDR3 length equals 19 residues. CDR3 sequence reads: CASSQDYGTSGSSYNEQFF. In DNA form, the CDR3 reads TGTGCCAGCAGCCAAGATTATGGGACTAGCGGGAGCTCCTACAATGAGCAGTTCTTC.

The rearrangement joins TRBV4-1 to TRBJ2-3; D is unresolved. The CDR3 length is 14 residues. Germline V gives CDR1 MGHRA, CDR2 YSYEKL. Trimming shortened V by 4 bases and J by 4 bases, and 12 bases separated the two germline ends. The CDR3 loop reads CASSPSVPADTQYF. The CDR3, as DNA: TGCGCCAGCAGCCCATCCGTTCCGGCAGATACGCAGTATTTT.

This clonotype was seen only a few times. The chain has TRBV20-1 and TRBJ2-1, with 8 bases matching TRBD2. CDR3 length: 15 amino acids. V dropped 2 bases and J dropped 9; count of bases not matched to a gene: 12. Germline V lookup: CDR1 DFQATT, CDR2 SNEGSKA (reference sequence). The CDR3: CSARPGTRIGIEQFF. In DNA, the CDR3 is TGCAGTGCTAGACCCGGGACTAGAATTGGTATTGAGCAGTTCTTC.

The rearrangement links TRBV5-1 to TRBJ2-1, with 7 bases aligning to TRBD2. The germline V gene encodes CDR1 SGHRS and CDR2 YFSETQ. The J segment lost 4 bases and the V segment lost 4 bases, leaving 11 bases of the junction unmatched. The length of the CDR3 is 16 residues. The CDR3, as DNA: TGCGCCAGCAGCGGAGGGTGGGGAGGGCCTTACAATGAGCAGTTCTTC. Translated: CASSGGWGGPYNEQFF.

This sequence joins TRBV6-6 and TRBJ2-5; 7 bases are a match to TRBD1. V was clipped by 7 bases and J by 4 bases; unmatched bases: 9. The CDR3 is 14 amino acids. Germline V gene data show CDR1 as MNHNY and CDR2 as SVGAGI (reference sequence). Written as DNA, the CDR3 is TGTGCCAGCACCACAATTTCAGGGGGAGAGACCCAGTACTTC. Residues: CASTTISGGETQYF.

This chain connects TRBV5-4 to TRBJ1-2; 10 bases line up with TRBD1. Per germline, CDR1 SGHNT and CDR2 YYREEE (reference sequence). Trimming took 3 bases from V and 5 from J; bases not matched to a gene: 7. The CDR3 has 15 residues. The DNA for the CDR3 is TGTGCCAGCAGCTACGCGAAGGGACAGGGGTATGGCTACACCTTC. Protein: CASSYAKGQGYGYTF.

DNA for the CDR3: TGTGCCATCAGTGCTTCGGCAGGGAAAGAGACCCAGTACTTC. Translating gives CAISASAGKETQYF. The rearrangement uses TRBV10-3 and TRBJ2-5; TRBD1 might be the D (5 bases). This CDR3 is 14 amino acids long. CDR1 and CDR2 (germline): ENHRY, SYGVKD. The germline V and J ends were trimmed by 4 bases and 3 bases, with 12 bases remaining between them.

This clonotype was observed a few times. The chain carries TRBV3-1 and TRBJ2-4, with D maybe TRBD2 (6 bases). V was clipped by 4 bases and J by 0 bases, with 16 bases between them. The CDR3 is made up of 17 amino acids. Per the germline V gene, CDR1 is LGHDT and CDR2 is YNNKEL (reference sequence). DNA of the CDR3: TGTGCCAGCAGCCCAGGACTGGGGGGTTTAGCCAAAAACATTCAGTACTTC. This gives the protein CASSPGLGGLAKNIQYF.

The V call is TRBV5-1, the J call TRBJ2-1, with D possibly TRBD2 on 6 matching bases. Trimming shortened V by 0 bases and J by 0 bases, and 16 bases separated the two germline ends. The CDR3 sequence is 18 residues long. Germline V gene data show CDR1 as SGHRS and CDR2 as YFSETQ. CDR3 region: CASSLAIWGVSSYNEQFF. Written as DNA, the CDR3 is TGCGCCAGCAGCTTGGCCATTTGGGGGGTGAGCTCCTACAATGAGCAGTTCTTC.

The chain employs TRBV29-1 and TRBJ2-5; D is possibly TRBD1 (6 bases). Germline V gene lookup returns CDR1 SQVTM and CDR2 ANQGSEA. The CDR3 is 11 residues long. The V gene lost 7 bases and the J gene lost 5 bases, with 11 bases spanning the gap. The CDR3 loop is CSAGQRETQYF. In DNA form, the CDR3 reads TGCAGCGCCGGACAGAGGGAGACCCAGTACTTC.

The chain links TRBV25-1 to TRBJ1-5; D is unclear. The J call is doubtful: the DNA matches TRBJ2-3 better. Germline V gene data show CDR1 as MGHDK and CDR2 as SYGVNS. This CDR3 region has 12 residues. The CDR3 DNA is TGTGCCAGCAGTGATGCGTATCAGCCCCAGTATTTT. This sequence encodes CASSDAYQPQYF.

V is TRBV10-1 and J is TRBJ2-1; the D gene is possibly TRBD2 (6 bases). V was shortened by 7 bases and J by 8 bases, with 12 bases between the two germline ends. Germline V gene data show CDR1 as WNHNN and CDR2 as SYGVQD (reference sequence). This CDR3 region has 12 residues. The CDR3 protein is CASIEGEDEQFF. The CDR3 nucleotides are TGCGCCAGCATTGAAGGGGAGGATGAGCAGTTCTTC.